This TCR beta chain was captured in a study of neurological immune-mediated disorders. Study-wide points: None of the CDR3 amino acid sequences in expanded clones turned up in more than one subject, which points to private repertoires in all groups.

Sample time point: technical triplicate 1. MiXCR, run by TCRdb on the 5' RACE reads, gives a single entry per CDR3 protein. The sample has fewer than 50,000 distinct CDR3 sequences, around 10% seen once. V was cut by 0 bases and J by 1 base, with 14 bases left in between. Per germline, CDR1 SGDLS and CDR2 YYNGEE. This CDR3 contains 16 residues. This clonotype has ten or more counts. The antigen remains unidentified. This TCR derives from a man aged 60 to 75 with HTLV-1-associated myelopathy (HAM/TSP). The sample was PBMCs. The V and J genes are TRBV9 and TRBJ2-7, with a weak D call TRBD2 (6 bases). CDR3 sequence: CASSVEGTELSYEQYF. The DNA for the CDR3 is TGTGCCAGCAGCGTAGAAGGGACTGAGCTTTCCTACGAGCAGTACTTC.